This T cell receptor (beta chain) was recorded in a study of blood T cell repertoires in COVID-19. About the study: Material from acute and convalescent COVID-19 was sourced from the United States, Italy and Spain. The analysed material was cDNA or gDNA that came from T cells, B-cell-depleted T cells, or PBMCs.

This CDR3 region has 13 residues. The V end lost 8 bases, the J end lost 4 bases, and 16 bases lay between the germline ends. CDR1 GTSNPN and CDR2 SVGIG come from the germline V gene (reference sequence). How the authors handled the data: Amplifying reference gene primers gave estimates of nucleated cell counts. Using immunoSEQ multiplex PCR, the repertoire was profiled, and TCRdb retains in-frame clones only, with some absent. The D gene and trimming were derived from the DNA, and the V and J assignments and clone size from that table. The data contain 95,000 to 120,000 clones, over 75% of them seen just once; the ten biggest clones take up 4% to 5%.

The sequencing input was peripheral blood. This clonotype originated in a woman between 65 and 79 years old with acute or convalescent COVID-19. The rearrangement uses TRBV30 and TRBJ2-3; weak D call: TRBD2 (6 bases). CDR3 in amino acids: CARGTRRADTQYF. The CDR3 DNA reads as TGTGCCCGGGGGACTCGGAGGGCAGATACGCAGTATTTT.